This TCR beta chain was obtained from a study of cytomegalovirus exposure and HLA in healthy donors. On this clone itself: What it binds is unknown. Distinct nucleotide sequences in the sample also encode this CDR3.

Germline lookup yields CDR1 SEHNR and CDR2 FQNEAQ (reference sequence). V was pared by 6 bases and J by 3 bases, with 11 bases between. CDR3 length: 13 residues. Amplification used 60 Vbeta primers and 13 Jbeta primers. Authors' methods: The authors later counted 70 million to 80 million unique TCR beta chains, roughly 10 million of them shared. Sequencing used immunoSEQ multiplex PCR; TCRdb keeps in-frame clones, though not all of them. V and J calls and clone size are given by that table; D and trimming were obtained from the DNA. Of 100,000 to 150,000 clones listed, 80% are singletons. Study-wide points: An assumption of roughly uniform sequencing depth across donors underlay the presence/absence analyses. Some TCR beta chains (over 150 of them) were listed as cytomegalovirus-associated. With further analysis later on, most CMV-associated TCR beta chains appeared HLA-restricted.

The receptor was isolated from a woman in her thirties or forties in good health and CMV-seronegative. Specimen: PBMCs. V is TRBV7-9 and J is TRBJ2-5; a weak D match, TRBD2 (5 bases). The CDR3 coding sequence is TGTGCCAGCAGTTCGAGCGGCGAAGAGACCCAGTACTTC. It encodes CASSSSGEETQYF.